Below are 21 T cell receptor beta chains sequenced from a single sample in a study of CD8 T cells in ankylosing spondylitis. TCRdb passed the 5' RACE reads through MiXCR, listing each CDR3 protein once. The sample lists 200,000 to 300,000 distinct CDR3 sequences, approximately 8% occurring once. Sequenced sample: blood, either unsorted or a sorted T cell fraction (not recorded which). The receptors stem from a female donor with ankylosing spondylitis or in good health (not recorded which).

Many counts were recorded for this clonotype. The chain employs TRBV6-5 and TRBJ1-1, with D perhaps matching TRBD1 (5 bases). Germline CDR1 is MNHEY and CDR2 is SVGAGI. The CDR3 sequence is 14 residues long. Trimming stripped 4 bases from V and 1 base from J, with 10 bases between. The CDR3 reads CASSLGLRNTEAFF. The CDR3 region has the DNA TGTGCCAGCAGTTTGGGACTTAGGAACACTGAAGCTTTCTTT.

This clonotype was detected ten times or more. The CDR3 is CSVGIAGGDNEQFF. Written as DNA, the CDR3 is TGCAGCGTTGGGATCGCGGGAGGGGACAATGAGCAGTTCTTC. This chain joins TRBV29-1 and TRBJ2-1; TRBD2 matches 9 bases. Trimming at V came to 4 bases and at J to 5 bases, leaving 6 bases not matched to a gene. Germline assignment: CDR1 SQVTM and CDR2 ANQGSEA. The CDR3 loop spans 14 amino acids.

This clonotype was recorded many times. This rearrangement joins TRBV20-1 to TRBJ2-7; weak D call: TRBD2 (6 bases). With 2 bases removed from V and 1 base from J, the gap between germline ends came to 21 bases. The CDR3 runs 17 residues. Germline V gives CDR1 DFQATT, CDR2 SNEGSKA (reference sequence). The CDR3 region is CSARLEGVSPMSYEQYF. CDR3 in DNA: TGCAGTGCTAGACTGGAGGGAGTAAGCCCTATGTCCTACGAGCAGTACTTC.

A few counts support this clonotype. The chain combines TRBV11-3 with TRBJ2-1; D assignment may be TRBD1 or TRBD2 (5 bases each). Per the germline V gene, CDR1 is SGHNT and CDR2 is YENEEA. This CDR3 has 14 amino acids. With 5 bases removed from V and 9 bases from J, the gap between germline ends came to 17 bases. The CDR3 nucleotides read TGTGCCAGCAGCAAGGAGAGGGAGAGGGGTGAGCAGTTCTTC. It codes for CASSKERERGEQFF.

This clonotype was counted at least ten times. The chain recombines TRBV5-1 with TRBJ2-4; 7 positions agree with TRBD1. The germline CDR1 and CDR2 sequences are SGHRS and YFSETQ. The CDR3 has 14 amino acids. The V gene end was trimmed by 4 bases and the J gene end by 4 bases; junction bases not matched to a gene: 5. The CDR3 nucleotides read TGCGCCAGCAGCATACCGGGACAGAAAAACATTCAGTACTTC. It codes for CASSIPGQKNIQYF.

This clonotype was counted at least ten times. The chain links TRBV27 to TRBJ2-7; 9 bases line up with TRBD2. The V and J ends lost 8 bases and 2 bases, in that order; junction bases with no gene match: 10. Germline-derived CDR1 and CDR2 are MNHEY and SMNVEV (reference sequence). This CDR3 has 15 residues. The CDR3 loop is CASSLDASGAYEQYF. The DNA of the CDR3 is TGTGCCAGCTCCTTGGATGCTAGCGGGGCCTACGAGCAGTACTTC.

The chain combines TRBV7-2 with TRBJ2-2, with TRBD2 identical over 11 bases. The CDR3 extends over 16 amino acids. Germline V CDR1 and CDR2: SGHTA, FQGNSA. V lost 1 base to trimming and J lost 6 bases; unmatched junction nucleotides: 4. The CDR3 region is CASSLVLAGGPGELFF. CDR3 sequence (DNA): TGTGCCAGCAGCTTAGTCTTAGCGGGAGGGCCCGGGGAGCTGTTTTTT.

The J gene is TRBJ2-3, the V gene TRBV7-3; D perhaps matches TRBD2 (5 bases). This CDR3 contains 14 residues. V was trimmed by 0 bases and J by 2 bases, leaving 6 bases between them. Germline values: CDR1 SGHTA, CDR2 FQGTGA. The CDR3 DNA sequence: TGTGCCAGCAGCTTAACCGGGAACACAGATACGCAGTATTTT. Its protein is CASSLTGNTDTQYF.

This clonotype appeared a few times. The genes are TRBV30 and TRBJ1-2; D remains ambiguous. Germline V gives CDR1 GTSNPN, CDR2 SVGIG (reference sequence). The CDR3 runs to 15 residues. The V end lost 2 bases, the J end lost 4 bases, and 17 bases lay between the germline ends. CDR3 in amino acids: CAWSRATATTYGYTF. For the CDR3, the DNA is TGTGCCTGGAGTAGGGCCACCGCGACTACCTATGGCTACACCTTC.

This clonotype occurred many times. In DNA, the CDR3 is TGTGCCAGCAGCCAAGACCCGCCTGGGGCCACCGGGGATACGCAGTATTTT. Translating it yields CASSQDPPGATGDTQYF. The chain recombines TRBV3-1 with TRBJ2-3; weak D call: TRBD1 (5 bases). V lost 0 bases and J 6 bases, leaving 19 bases between the germline ends. In germline, CDR1 is LGHDT, CDR2 YNNKEL (reference sequence). This CDR3 spans 17 amino acids.

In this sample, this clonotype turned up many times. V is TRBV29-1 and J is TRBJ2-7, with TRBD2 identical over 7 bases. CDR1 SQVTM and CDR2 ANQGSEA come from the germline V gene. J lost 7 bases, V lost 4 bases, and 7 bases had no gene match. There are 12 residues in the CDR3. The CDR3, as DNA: TGCAGCGTTGCGGTGGCCGGGAGGGAGCAGTACTTC. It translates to CSVAVAGREQYF.

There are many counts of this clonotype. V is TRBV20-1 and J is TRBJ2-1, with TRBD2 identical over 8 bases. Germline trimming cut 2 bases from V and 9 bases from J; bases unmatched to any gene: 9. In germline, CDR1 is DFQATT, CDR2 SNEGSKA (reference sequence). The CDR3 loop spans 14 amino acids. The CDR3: CSARPGTSRPEQFF. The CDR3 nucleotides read TGCAGTGCTAGACCCGGGACTAGTCGTCCTGAGCAGTTCTTC.

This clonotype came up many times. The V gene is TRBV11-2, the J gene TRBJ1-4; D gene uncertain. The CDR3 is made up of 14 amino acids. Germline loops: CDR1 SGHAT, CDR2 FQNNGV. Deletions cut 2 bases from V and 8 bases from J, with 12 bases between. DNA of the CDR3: TGTGCCAGCAGCTTACGGAGAGATGAGGAAAAACTGTTTTTT. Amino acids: CASSLRRDEEKLFF.

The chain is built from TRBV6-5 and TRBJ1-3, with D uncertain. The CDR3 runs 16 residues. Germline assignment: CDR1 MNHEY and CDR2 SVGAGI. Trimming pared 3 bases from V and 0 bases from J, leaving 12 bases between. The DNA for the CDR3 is TGTGCCAGCAGTTATGGTGTCCCTAACTCTGGAAACACCATATATTTT. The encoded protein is CASSYGVPNSGNTIYF.

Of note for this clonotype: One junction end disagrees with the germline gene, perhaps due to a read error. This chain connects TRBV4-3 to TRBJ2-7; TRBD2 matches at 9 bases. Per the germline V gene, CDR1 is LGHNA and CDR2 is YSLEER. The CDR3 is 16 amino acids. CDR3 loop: CASGQDRAGGQYKQYF. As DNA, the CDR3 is TGCGCCAGCGGCCAAGATCGTGCGGGAGGGCAATACAAGCAGTACTTC.

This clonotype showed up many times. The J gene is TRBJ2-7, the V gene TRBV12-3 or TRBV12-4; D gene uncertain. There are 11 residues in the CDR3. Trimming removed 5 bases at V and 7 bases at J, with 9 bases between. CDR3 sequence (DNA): TGTGCCAGCAGTGCTGGCTGGGAGCAGTACTTC. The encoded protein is CASSAGWEQYF.

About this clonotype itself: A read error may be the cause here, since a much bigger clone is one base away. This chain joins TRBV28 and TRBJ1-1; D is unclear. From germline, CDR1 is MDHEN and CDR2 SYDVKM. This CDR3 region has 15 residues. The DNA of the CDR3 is TGTACCAGCAGTTTGGTTCCCGCCAGGAACACTGAAGCTTTCTTT. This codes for CTSSLVPARNTEAFF. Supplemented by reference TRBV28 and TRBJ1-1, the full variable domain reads DVKVTQSSRYLVKRTGEKVFLECVQDMDHENMFWYRQDPGLGLRLIYFSYDVKMKEKGDIPEGYSVSREKKERFSLILESASTNQTSMYLCTSSLVPARNTEAFFGQGTRLTVV.

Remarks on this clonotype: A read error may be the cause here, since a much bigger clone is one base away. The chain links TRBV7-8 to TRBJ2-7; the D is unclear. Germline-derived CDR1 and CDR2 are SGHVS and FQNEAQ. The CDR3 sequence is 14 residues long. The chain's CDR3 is CAGSPVSRSYEQYF. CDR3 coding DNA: TGTGCCGGCAGCCCCGTCTCGCGATCCTACGAGCAGTACTTC.

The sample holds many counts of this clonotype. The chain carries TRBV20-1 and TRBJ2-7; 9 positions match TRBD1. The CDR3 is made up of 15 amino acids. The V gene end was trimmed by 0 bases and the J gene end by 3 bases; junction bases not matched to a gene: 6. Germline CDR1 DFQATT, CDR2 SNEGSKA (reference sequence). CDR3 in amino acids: CSAREAGQGIYEQYF. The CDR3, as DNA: TGCAGTGCTAGAGAAGCGGGACAGGGCATCTACGAGCAGTACTTC.

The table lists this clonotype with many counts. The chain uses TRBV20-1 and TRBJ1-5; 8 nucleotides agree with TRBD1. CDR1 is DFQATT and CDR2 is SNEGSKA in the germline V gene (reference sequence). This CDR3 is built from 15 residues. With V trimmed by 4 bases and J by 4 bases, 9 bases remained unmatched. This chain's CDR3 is CSAMDRDVFNQPQHF. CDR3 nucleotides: TGCAGTGCTATGGACAGGGACGTTTTTAATCAGCCCCAGCATTTT.

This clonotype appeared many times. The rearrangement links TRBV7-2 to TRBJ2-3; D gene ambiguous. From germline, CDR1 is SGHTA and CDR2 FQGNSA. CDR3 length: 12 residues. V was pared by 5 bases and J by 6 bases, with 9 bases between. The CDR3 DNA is TGTGCCAGCAGCCCTGGAGCGGATACGCAGTATTTT. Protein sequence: CASSPGADTQYF.